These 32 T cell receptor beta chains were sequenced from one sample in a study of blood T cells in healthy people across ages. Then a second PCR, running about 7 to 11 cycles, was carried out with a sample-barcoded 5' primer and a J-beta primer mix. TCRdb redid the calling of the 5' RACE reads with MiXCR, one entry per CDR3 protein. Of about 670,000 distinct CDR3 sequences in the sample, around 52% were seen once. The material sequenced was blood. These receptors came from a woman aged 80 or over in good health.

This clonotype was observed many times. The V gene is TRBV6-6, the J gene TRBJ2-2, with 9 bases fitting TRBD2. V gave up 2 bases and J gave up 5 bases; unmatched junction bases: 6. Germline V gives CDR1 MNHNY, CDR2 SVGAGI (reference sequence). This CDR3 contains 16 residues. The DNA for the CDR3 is TGTGCCAGCAGTTACGGGGGGCTAGCGGGGACCGGGGAGCTGTTTTTT. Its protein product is CASSYGGLAGTGELFF.

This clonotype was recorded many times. The CDR3 sequence is CASSLTGDTQYF. CDR3 DNA: TGCGCCAGCAGCTTGACGGGCGATACGCAGTATTTT. This chain uses TRBV5-1 with TRBJ2-3, with D hard to call. Germline CDR1 is SGHRS and CDR2 is YFSETQ. The germline V and J ends were trimmed by 1 base and 6 bases, with 6 bases remaining between them. There are 12 residues in the CDR3.

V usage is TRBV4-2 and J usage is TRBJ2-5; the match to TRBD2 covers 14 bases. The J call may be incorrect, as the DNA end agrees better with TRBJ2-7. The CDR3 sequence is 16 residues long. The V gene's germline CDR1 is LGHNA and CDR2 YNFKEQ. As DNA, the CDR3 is TGTGCCAGCAGCCAACCGGGACTAGCGGGAGACTACGAGCAGTACTTC. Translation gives CASSQPGLAGDYEQYF.

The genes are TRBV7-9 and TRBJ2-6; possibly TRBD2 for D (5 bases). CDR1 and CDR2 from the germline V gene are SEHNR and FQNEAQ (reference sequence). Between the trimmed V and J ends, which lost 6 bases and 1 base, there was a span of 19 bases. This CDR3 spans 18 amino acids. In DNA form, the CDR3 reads TGTGCCAGCAGGTTACCTAGCCGGCTCTGGTCTGGGGCCAACGTCCTGACTTTC. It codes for CASRLPSRLWSGANVLTF.

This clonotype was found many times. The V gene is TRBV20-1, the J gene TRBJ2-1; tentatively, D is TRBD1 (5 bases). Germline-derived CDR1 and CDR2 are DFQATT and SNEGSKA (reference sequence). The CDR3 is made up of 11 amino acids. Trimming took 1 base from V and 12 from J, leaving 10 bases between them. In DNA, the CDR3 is TGCAGTGCTAGAGTGGGGCCAAGGCAGTTCTTC. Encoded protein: CSARVGPRQFF.

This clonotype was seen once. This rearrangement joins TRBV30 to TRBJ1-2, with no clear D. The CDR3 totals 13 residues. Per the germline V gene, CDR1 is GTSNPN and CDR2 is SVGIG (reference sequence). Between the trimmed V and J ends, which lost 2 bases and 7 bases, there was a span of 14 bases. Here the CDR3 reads CAWSPRLKCGYTF. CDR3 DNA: TGTGCCTGGAGTCCCCGTTTGAAGTGTGGCTACACCTTC.

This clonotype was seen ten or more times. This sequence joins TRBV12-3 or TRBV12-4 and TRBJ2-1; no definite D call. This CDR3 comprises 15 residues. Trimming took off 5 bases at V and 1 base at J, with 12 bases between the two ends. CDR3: CASSKNSGSYNEQFF. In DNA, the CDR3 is TGTGCCAGCAGTAAAAACTCGGGTTCCTACAATGAGCAGTTCTTC.

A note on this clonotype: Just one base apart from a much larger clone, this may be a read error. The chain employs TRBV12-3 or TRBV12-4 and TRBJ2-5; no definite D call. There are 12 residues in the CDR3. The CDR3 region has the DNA TGTGTCAGCAGTTTCAGTAAGGCCCAACTGTACTTC. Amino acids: CVSSFSKAQLYF.

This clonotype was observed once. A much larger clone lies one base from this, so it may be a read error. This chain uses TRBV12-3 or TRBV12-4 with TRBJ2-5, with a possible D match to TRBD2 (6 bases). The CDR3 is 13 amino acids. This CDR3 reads CVSRRTTQETQYF. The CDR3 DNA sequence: TGTGTCAGCAGAAGGACTACGCAAGAGACCCAGTACTTC.

CDR3 in amino acids: CASKQDYNSPLHF. In DNA, the CDR3 is TGTGCCAGCAAACAGGATTATAATTCACCCCTCCACTTT. The chain has TRBV2 and TRBJ1-6; D perhaps matches TRBD1 (5 bases). The ends were cut back, 7 bases at V and 4 bases at J, with 8 bases in the middle. The germline gives CDR1 SNHLY, CDR2 FYNNEI. CDR3 length: 13 residues.

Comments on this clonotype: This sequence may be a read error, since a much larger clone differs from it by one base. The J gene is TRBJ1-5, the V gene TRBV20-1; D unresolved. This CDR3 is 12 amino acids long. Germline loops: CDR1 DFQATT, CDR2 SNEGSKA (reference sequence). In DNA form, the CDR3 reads TGCAGTGCTAGAAGTAGCAATCAGCCCCGGCATTTT. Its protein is CSARSSNQPRHF.

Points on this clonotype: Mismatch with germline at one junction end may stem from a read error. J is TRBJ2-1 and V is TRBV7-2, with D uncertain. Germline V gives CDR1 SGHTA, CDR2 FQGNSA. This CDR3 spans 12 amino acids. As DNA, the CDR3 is TGTGCCAGCGGCTTCGGGTACAATGAGCAGTTCTTC. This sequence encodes CASGFGYNEQFF.

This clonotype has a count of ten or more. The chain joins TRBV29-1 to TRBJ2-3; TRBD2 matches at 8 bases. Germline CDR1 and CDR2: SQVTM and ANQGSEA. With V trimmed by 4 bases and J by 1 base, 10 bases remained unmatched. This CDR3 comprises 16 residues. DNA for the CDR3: TGCAGCGTTGGGGTTATAGCGGGGCCCCGCACAGATACGCAGTATTTT. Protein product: CSVGVIAGPRTDTQYF.

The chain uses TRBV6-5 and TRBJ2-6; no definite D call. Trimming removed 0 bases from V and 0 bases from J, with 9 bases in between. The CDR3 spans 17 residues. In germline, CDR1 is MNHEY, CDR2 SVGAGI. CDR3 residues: CASSYSGPSSGANVLTF. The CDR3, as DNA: TGTGCCAGCAGTTACTCAGGACCATCCTCTGGGGCCAACGTCCTGACTTTC.

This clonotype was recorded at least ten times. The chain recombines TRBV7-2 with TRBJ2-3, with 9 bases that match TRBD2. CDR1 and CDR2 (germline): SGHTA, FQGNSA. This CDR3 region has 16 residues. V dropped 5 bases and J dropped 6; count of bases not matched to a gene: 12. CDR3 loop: CASSIGGTSIMDTQYF. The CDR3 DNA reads TGTGCCAGCAGCATAGGCGGGACTAGCATTATGGATACGCAGTATTTT.

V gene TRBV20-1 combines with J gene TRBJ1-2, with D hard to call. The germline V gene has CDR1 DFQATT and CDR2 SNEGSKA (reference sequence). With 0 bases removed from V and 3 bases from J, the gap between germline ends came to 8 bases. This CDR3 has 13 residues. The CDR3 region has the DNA TGCAGTGCTAGAGATGGGCAGTACTATGGCTACACCTTC. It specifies CSARDGQYYGYTF.

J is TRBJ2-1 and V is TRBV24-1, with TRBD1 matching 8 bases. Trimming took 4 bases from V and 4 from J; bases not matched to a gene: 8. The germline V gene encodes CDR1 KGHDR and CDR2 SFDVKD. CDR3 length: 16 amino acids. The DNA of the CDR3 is TGTGCCACCAGTGAAAACGGACAGGGACTTTACAATGAGCAGTTCTTC. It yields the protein CATSENGQGLYNEQFF.

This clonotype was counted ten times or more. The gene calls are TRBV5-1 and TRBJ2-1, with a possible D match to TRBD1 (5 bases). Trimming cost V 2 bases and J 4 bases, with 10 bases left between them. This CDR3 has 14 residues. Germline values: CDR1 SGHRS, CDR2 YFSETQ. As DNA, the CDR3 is TGCGCCAGCAGCTTAAGGGGAACATACAATGAGCAGTTCTTC. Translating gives CASSLRGTYNEQFF.

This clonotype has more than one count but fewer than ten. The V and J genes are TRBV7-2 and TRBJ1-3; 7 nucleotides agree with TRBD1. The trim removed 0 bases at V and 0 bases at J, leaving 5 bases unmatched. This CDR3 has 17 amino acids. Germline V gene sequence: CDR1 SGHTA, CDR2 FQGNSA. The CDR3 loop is CASSLAPQGGSGNTIYF. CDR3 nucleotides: TGTGCCAGCAGCTTAGCGCCCCAGGGGGGCTCTGGAAACACCATATATTTT. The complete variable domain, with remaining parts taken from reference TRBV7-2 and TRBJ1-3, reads GAGVSQSPSNKVTEKGKDVELRCDPISGHTALYWYRQSLGQGLEFLIYFQGNSAPDKSGLPSDRFSAERTGGSVSTLTIQRTQQEDSAVYLCASSLAPQGGSGNTIYFGEGSWLTVV.

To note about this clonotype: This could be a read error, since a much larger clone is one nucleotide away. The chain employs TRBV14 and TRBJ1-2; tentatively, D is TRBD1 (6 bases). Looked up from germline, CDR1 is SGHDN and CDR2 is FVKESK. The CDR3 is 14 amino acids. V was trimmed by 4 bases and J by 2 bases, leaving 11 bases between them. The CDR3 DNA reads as TGTGCCAGCAGCCCCCTGGGGGCGAACTATGGCTACACCTTC. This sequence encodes CASSPLGANYGYTF.

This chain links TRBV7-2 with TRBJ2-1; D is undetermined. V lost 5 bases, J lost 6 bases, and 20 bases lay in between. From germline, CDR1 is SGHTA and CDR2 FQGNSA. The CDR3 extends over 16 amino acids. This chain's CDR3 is CASSGTRAPSGNEQFF. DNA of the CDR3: TGTGCCAGCAGCGGCACCCGGGCCCCGTCTGGCAATGAGCAGTTCTTC.

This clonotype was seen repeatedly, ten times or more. This chain's CDR3 is CASSLRLAGGMQETQYF. CDR3 bases: TGTGCCAGCAGTTTACGGTTAGCGGGGGGGATGCAAGAGACCCAGTACTTC. This chain connects TRBV27 to TRBJ2-5, with 11 nucleotides matching TRBD2. The V gene end was trimmed by 2 bases and the J gene end by 2 bases; junction bases not matched to a gene: 7. The CDR3 runs to 17 residues. Looked up from germline, CDR1 is MNHEY and CDR2 is SMNVEV (reference sequence).

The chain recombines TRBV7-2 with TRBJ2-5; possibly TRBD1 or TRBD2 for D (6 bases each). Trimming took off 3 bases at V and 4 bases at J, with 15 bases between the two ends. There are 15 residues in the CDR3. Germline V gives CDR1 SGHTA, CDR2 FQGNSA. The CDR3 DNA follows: TGTGCCAGCAGCTTGCTCGGGGGCTCCAGAGAGACCCAGTACTTC. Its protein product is CASSLLGGSRETQYF.

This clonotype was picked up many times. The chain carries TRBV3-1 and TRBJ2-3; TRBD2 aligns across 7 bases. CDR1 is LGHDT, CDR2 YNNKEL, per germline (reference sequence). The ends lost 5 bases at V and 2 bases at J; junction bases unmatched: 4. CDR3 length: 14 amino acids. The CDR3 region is CASSTRGDTDTQYF. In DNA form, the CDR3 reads TGTGCCAGCAGCACCCGGGGGGACACAGATACGCAGTATTTT.

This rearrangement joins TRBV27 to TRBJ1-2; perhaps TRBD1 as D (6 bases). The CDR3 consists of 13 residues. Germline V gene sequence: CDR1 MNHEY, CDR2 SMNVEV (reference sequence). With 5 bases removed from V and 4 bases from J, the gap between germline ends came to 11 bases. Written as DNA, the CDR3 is TGTGCCAGCAGTGACAGGCCAGCCTATGGCTACACCTTC. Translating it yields CASSDRPAYGYTF.

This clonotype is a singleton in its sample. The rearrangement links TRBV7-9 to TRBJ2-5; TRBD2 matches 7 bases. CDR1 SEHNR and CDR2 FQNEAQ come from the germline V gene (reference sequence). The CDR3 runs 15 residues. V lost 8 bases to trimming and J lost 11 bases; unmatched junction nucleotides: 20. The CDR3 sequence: CASVSATATRGEQYF. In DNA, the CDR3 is TGTGCCAGCGTATCCGCGACTGCGACTCGGGGGGAGCAGTACTTC.

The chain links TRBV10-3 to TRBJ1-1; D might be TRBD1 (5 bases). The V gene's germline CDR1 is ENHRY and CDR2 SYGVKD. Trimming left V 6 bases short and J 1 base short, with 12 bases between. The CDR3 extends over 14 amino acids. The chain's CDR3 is CAIRGTGQNTEAFF. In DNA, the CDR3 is TGTGCCATCAGGGGGACCGGACAGAACACTGAAGCTTTCTTT.

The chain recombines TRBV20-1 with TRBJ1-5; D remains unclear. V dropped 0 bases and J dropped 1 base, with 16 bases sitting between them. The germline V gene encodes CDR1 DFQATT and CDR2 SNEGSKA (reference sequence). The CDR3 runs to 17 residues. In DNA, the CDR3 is TGCAGTGCTAGAGATCGTCGGGGTATCCTGAGCAATCAGCCCCAGCATTTT. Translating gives CSARDRRGILSNQPQHF.

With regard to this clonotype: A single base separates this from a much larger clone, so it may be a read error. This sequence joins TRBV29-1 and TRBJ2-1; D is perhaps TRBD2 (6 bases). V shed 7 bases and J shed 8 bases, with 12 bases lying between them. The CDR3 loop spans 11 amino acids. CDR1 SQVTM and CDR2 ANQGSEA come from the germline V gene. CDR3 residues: CSGYSGDEQFF. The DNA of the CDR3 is TGCAGCGGGTACTCGGGAGATGAGCAGTTCTTC.

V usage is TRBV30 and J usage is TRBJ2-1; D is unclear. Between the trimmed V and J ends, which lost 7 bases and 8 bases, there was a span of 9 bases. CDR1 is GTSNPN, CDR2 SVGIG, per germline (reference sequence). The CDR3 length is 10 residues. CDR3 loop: CASFFHEQFF. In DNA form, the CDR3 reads TGTGCCTCCTTTTTTCATGAGCAGTTCTTC.

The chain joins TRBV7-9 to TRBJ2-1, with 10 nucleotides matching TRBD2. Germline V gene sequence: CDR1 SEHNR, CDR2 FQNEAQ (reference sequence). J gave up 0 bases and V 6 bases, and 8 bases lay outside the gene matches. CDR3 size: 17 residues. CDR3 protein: CASSRAGGRSSYNEQFF. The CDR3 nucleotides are TGTGCCAGCAGTCGAGCGGGGGGGCGAAGCTCCTACAATGAGCAGTTCTTC.

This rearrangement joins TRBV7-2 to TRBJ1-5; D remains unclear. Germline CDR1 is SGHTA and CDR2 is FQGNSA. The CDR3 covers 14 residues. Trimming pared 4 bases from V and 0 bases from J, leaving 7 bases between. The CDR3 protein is CASSSTPSNQPQHF. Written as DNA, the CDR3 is TGTGCCAGCAGCTCGACACCTAGCAATCAGCCCCAGCATTTT.